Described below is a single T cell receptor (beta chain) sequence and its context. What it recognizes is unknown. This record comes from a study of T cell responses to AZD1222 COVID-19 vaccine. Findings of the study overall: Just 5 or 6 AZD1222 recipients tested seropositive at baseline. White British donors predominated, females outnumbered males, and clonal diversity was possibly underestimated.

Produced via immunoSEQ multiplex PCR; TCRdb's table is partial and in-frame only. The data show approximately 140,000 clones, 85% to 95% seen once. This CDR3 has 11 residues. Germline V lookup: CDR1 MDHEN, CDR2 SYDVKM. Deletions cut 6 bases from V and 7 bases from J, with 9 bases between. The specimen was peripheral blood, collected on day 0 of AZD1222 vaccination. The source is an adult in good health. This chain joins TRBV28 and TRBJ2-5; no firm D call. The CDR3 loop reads CASSPQVTQYF. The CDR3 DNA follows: TGTGCCAGCAGCCCCCAGGTGACCCAGTACTTC. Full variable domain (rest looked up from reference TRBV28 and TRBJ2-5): DVKVTQSSRYLVKRTGEKVFLECVQDMDHENMFWYRQDPGLGLRLIYFSYDVKMKEKGDIPEGYSVSREKKERFSLILESASTNQTSMYLCASSPQVTQYFGPGTRLLVL.